A single sample gave rise to the 20 T cell receptor beta chains below, sequenced in a study of identical twins (dated by TCRdb to the mid-2010s). Libraries were made using 5' RACE. The run used an Illumina HiSeq 2000. TCRdb trimmed public reads at Q25 via fastp, called clones via MiXCR and kept in-frame beta chains. CDR3 protein sequences are deduplicated, and each keeps its most common genes and DNA. This sample lists 450,000 to 650,000 distinct CDR3 sequences; approximately 16% were detected once. Roughly 0.4% of the sample is taken by the ten largest. Another study also made use of these data, one on yellow fever vaccine responses in identical twins.

Sequencing was done on a sample of CD4+ T cells sorted from blood. Source of these receptors: a woman between 18 and 29 years old in good health.

This rearrangement joins TRBV20-1 to TRBJ2-2, with 7 bases aligning to TRBD2. This CDR3 has 14 residues. CDR1 is DFQATT, CDR2 SNEGSKA, per germline (reference sequence). Trimming at V came to 6 bases and at J to 7 bases, leaving 11 bases not matched to a gene. The CDR3 DNA sequence: TGCAGTGCACCCTTGCGGAGGGAGGGCGGGGAGCTGTTTTTT. Translation gives CSAPLRREGGELFF.

This clonotype was seen more than once but under ten times. The chain carries TRBV20-1 and TRBJ1-6; 9 bases fit TRBD1. Germline trimming cut 0 bases from V and 9 bases from J; bases unmatched to any gene: 12. Germline loops: CDR1 DFQATT, CDR2 SNEGSKA (reference sequence). The CDR3 extends over 17 amino acids. The chain's CDR3 is CSARDLLRDRDRSPLHF. CDR3 nucleotide sequence: TGCAGTGCTAGAGATCTACTCCGGGACAGGGATCGTTCACCCCTCCACTTT.

V gene TRBV5-1 combines with J gene TRBJ2-2; unclear D gene. This CDR3 region has 13 residues. The V gene's germline CDR1 is SGHRS and CDR2 YFSETQ. V gave up 2 bases and J gave up 4 bases, with 6 bases separating them. Here the CDR3 reads CASSFRSTGELFF. The CDR3 DNA reads TGCGCCAGCAGCTTTAGAAGCACCGGGGAGCTGTTTTTT.

In this sample, this clonotype turned up a few times. The chain combines TRBV25-1 with TRBJ1-5, with a weak D call TRBD1 (5 bases). Trimming left V 4 bases short and J 0 bases short, with 10 bases between. The CDR3 is made up of 15 amino acids. Germline values: CDR1 MGHDK, CDR2 SYGVNS. The CDR3 nucleotides read TGTGCCAGCAGTGCTTCGACAGTTAGCAATCAGCCCCAGCATTTT. Its protein is CASSASTVSNQPQHF.

V is TRBV11-2 and J is TRBJ2-1, with D hard to call. V shed 4 bases and J shed 0 bases, with 4 bases lying between them. Looked up from germline, CDR1 is SGHAT and CDR2 is FQNNGV. CDR3 size: 13 residues. The CDR3 DNA reads TGTGCCAGCAGCTACAACTCCTACAATGAGCAGTTCTTC. Translation: CASSYNSYNEQFF.

This chain links TRBV12-3 or TRBV12-4 with TRBJ2-7; D not certain. The length of the CDR3 is 16 residues. V was cut by 5 bases and J by 1 base, with 18 bases left in between. This CDR3 is CASSPGGGALSYEQYF. Written as DNA, the CDR3 is TGTGCCAGCAGTCCGGGCGGTGGAGCCCTGTCCTACGAGCAGTACTTC.

This clonotype was seen repeatedly, ten times or more. The V call is TRBV2, the J call TRBJ2-7; no clear D. Trimming cost V 7 bases and J 0 bases, with 10 bases left between them. The germline V gene encodes CDR1 SNHLY and CDR2 FYNNEI. There are 13 residues in the CDR3. CDR3 residues: CASKQRPSYEQYV. CDR3 DNA: TGTGCCAGCAAACAGAGGCCCTCCTACGAGCAGTACGTC.

This clonotype was seen only a few times. The rearrangement joins TRBV28 to TRBJ1-1; 9 bases are a match to TRBD1. This CDR3 spans 15 amino acids. Germline trimming cut 6 bases from V and 5 bases from J; bases unmatched to any gene: 10. The germline CDR1 and CDR2 sequences are MDHEN and SYDVKM. The DNA of the CDR3 is TGTGCCAGCAGGACCCCGGGACAGGGCTTGACTGAAGCTTTCTTT. Encoded protein: CASRTPGQGLTEAFF.

This clonotype has only a few counts. V usage is TRBV6-5 and J usage is TRBJ1-5, with 7 bases identical to TRBD1. V was pared by 2 bases and J by 6 bases, with 4 bases of the junction left unmatched. CDR3 length: 14 residues. CDR1 and CDR2 (germline): MNHEY, SVGAGI. CDR3 region: CASSYNRGSQPQHF. In DNA, the CDR3 is TGTGCCAGCAGTTACAACAGGGGTAGTCAGCCCCAGCATTTT.

In this sample, this clonotype turned up a few times. The chain couples TRBV20-1 to TRBJ2-1; D possibly corresponds to TRBD1 (6 bases). Germline V gene lookup returns CDR1 DFQATT and CDR2 SNEGSKA (reference sequence). The ends were cut back, 6 bases at V and 8 bases at J, with 23 bases in the middle. The CDR3 runs 15 residues. CDR3 bases: TGCAGTGCCAACCCCCCGACAGGACCCCCGGATGAGCAGTTCTTC. It translates to CSANPPTGPPDEQFF.

This clonotype showed up just a few times. V and J are TRBV5-6 and TRBJ1-1; D unresolved. This CDR3 has 14 residues. The V and J ends lost 7 bases and 1 base respectively, with 14 bases between them. Germline CDR1 is SGHDT and CDR2 is YYEEEE. The CDR3 DNA is TGTGCCAGCGGCTACACAACACCGAACACTGAAGCTTTCTTT. It is translated as CASGYTTPNTEAFF. Variable domain in full (rest from reference TRBV5-6 and TRBJ1-1): DAGVTQSPTHLIKTRGQQVTLRCSPKSGHDTVSWYQQALGQGPQFIFQYYEEEERQRGNFPDRFSGHQFPNYSSELNVNALLLGDSALYLCASGYTTPNTEAFFGQGTRLTVV.

This rearrangement joins TRBV11-2 to TRBJ2-7; D perhaps matches TRBD2 (5 bases). The germline CDR1 and CDR2 sequences are SGHAT and FQNNGV. The V end lost 5 bases, the J end lost 2 bases, and 13 bases lay between the germline ends. CDR3 length: 14 residues. The CDR3 coding sequence is TGTGCCAGCAGCCTGGACCTAGCCCCCTACGAGCAGTACGTC. It codes for CASSLDLAPYEQYV.

This clonotype was counted only a few times. The V call is TRBV28, the J call TRBJ2-7; D call uncertain. V was trimmed by 6 bases and J by 3 bases, leaving 15 bases between them. The CDR3 is made up of 14 amino acids. The germline gives CDR1 MDHEN, CDR2 SYDVKM. CDR3 sequence reads: CASSSPTNFYEQYV. The CDR3 nucleotides are TGTGCCAGCAGCTCCCCGACAAATTTCTACGAGCAGTACGTC.

This clonotype was counted many times. J is TRBJ2-3 and V is TRBV28; a weak D match, TRBD2 (7 bases). The CDR3 totals 15 residues. V lost 3 bases, J lost 2 bases, and 12 bases lay in between. Germline V gene data show CDR1 as MDHEN and CDR2 as SYDVKM. The CDR3 reads CASSLKGGATDTQYF. In DNA form, the CDR3 reads TGTGCCAGCAGTTTGAAGGGGGGGGCCACAGATACGCAGTATTTT.

This clonotype occurred a few times. The rearrangement uses TRBV15 and TRBJ2-3; TRBD2 aligns across 9 bases. The CDR3 has 18 residues. Germline V gene lookup returns CDR1 LNHNV and CDR2 YYDKDF (reference sequence). V shed 1 base and J 2 bases; nucleotides not matched to a gene: 10. The DNA of the CDR3 is TGTGCCACCAGCAGAGCTCTTGGCGGGAGGGGTTTCACAGATACGCAGTATTTT. Translation gives CATSRALGGRGFTDTQYF. Full variable domain (rest looked up from reference TRBV15 and TRBJ2-3): DAMVIQNPRYQVTQFGKPVTLSCSQTLNHNVMYWYQQKSSQAPKLLFHYYDKDFNNEADTPDNFQSRRPNTSFCFLDIRSPGLGDTAMYLCATSRALGGRGFTDTQYFGPGTRLTVL.

The CDR3 bases are TGTGCCACGGGGCGCCGCGGGAACCCGAACACCGGGGAGCTGTTTTTT. The encoded protein is CATGRRGNPNTGELFF. This chain uses TRBV12-3 or TRBV12-4 with TRBJ2-2; possibly TRBD2 for D (6 bases). Trimming left V 10 bases short and J 0 bases short, with 18 bases between. The CDR3 spans 16 residues.

The V call is TRBV28, the J call TRBJ1-6; no definite D call. V was pared by 2 bases and J by 4 bases, with 15 bases between. This CDR3 has 17 residues. Germline V gene lookup returns CDR1 MDHEN and CDR2 SYDVKM. In DNA, the CDR3 is TGTGCCAGCAGTTTAAGTGGCGGAATTTTATATAATTCACCCCTCCACTTT. Translated: CASSLSGGILYNSPLHF.

This clonotype occurred a few times. The chain joins TRBV3-1 to TRBJ2-1; TRBD2 matches at 7 bases. Germline CDR1 reads LGHDT; CDR2 reads YNNKEL (reference sequence). The CDR3 extends over 16 amino acids. V lost 1 base, J lost 5 bases, and 8 bases stayed unmatched. The CDR3 DNA is TGTGCCAGCAGCCAAGCGGCCCTAGCGGCTAACAATGAGCAGTTCTTC. Protein product: CASSQAALAANNEQFF.

A word on this clonotype: A read error may account for a junction end that differs from germline. J is TRBJ2-4 and V is TRBV6-1, with 9 bases identical to TRBD1. CDR3 size: 13 residues. CDR1 and CDR2 from the germline V gene are MNHNS and SASEGT. The CDR3 DNA sequence: TGTGCCAGCAGTGAAGCCGGATGGACAGGGGCGGACTTC. Translation gives CASSEAGWTGADF.

About this clonotype: A read error may be the cause here, since a much bigger clone is one base away. The V and J genes are TRBV12-5 and TRBJ1-2, with D perhaps matching TRBD1 (6 bases). The CDR3 spans 14 residues. The V end lost 3 bases, the J end lost 10 bases, and 18 bases lay between the germline ends. Germline CDR1 and CDR2: LGHNT and FRNRAP. The CDR3 protein is CASGLGPGEGDYTF. CDR3 bases: TGTGCTAGTGGTTTAGGTCCAGGGGAGGGTGACTACACCTTC.